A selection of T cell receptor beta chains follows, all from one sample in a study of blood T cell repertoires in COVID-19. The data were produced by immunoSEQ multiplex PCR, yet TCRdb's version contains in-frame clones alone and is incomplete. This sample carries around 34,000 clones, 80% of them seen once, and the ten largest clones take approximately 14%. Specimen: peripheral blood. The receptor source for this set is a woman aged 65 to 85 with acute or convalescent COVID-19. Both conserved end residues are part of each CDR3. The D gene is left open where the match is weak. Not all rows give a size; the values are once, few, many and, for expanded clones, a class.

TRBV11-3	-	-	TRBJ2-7	CASSLDHGSYEQYF	TGTGCCAGCAGCTTAGATCACGGGAGCTACGAGCAGTACTTC
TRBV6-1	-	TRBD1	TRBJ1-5	CASSGRDRGFNQPQHF	TGTGCCAGCAGTGGGAGGGACAGGGGATTCAATCAGCCCCAGCATTTT
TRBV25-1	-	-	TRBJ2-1	CASSEPPGRFTDEQFF	TGTGCCAGCAGTGAACCCCCGGGGAGATTCACGGATGAGCAGTTCTTC
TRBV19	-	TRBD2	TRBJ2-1	CASSSELAGGYNEQFF	TGTGCCAGTAGTAGCGAGCTAGCGGGAGGATACAATGAGCAGTTCTTC
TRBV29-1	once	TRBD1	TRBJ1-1	CSASRTGLQTEAFF	TGCAGCGCTAGTAGGACAGGGCTTCAGACTGAAGCTTTCTTT
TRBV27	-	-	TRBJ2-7	CASSFGPGIGYEQYF	TGTGCCAGCAGTTTTGGACCCGGGATCGGCTACGAGCAGTACTTC
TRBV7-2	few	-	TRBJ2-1	CASSFILGDHNEQFF	TGTGCCAGCAGCTTTATCCTAGGCGACCACAATGAGCAGTTCTTC
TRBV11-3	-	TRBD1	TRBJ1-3	CASSFGTGAGNTIYF	TGTGCCAGCAGCTTCGGGACAGGGGCTGGAAACACCATATATTTT
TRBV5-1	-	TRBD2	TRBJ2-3	CASSVAGGTDTQYF	TGCGCCAGCAGCGTAGCGGGAGGGACAGATACGCAGTATTTT
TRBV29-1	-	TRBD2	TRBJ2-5	CSVGAGLGETQYF	TGCAGCGTTGGAGCGGGGTTGGGAGAGACCCAGTACTTC
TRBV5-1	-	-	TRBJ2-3	CASSLGGAGLTDTQYF	TGCGCCAGCAGCTTGGGAGGCGCGGGCCTCACAGATACGCAGTATTTT
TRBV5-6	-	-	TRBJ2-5	CASSLSGRGQETQYF	TGTGCCAGCAGCTTGTCAGGCCGGGGACAAGAGACCCAGTACTTC
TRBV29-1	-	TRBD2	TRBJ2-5	CSVDSASGEETQYF	TGCAGCGTTGATTCGGCTAGCGGGGAAGAGACCCAGTACTTC
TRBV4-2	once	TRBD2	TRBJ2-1	CASSRAPYGGLAGGQDNEQFF	TGTGCCAGCAGCCGAGCTCCGTACGGCGGACTAGCGGGGGGGCAGGACAATGAGCAGTTCTTC
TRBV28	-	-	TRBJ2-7	CASSFYRPYEQYF	TGTGCCAGCAGTTTTTACAGGCCCTACGAGCAGTACTTC
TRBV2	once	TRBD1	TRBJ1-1	CASSFSPGQGAEAFF	TGTGCCAGCAGTTTCTCACCGGGACAGGGTGCTGAAGCTTTCTTT
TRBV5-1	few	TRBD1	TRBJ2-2	CASSSRGPNTGELFF	TGCGCCAGCAGCAGCAGGGGGCCGAACACCGGGGAGCTGTTTTTT
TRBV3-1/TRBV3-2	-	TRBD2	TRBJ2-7	CASSQDLLAGREQYF	TGTGCCAGCAGCCAAGATCTACTAGCGGGTAGAGAGCAGTACTTC
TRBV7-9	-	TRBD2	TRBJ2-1	CASSPGLAGLQQFF	TGTGCCAGCAGCCCGGGACTAGCGGGACTACAGCAGTTCTTC
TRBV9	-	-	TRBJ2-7	CASSVGDSSSYEQYF	TGTGCCAGCAGCGTAGGGGACTCCAGCTCCTACGAGCAGTACTTC
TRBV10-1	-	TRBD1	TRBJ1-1	CASSPGQGPPEAFF	TGCGCCAGCAGCCCTGGACAGGGGCCACCTGAAGCTTTCTTT
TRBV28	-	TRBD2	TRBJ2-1	CASRGTSGRFDEQFF	TGTGCCAGCAGAGGGACTAGCGGGAGATTCGATGAGCAGTTCTTC
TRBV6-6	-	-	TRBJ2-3	CASRREGTQYF	TGTGCCAGCAGACGAGAGGGCACGCAGTATTTT
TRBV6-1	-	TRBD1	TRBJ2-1	CASSEGYEGASEQFF	TGTGCCAGCAGTGAAGGTTACGAGGGGGCGTCTGAGCAGTTCTTC
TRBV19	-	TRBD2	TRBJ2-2	CASMANGGGTGELFF	TGTGCCAGTATGGCAAACGGGGGGGGAACCGGGGAGCTGTTTTTT
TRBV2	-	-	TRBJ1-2	CASTLDRNYGYTF	TGTGCCAGCACTTTAGACAGGAACTATGGCTACACCTTC
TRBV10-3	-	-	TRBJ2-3	CAISARDVLTDTQYF	TGTGCCATCAGTGCGCGGGACGTTCTCACAGATACGCAGTATTTT
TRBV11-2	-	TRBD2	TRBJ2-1	CASSLGTSRYNEQFF	TGTGCCAGCAGCTTAGGGACTAGCCGGTACAATGAGCAGTTCTTC
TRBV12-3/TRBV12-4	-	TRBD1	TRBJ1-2	CASSGQGGGYTF	TGTGCCAGCAGTGGACAGGGGGGAGGCTACACCTTC
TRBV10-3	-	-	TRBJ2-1	CAIRATGDEQFF	TGTGCCATCAGGGCGACGGGGGATGAGCAGTTCTTC
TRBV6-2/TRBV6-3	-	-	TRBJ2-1	CASSPTLGVRYNEQFF	TGTGCCAGCAGCCCTACGTTAGGAGTAAGATACAATGAGCAGTTCTTC
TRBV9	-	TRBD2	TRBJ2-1	CASSVRGGLAGEQFF	TGTGCCAGCAGCGTAAGGGGCGGACTAGCGGGAGAGCAGTTCTTC
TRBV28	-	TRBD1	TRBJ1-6	CASSRDTGARVSPLHF	TGTGCCAGCAGCAGGGATACAGGGGCCAGAGTTTCACCCCTCCACTTT
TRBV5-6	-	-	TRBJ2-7	CASSLAPGLKHEQYF	TGTGCCAGCAGCTTGGCTCCAGGGCTGAAGCACGAGCAGTACTTC
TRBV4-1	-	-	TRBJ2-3	CASSLRDSTDTQYF	TGCGCCAGCAGCTTGCGGGATAGCACAGATACGCAGTATTTT
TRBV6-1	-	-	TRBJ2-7	CASSGLGKLGVYEQYF	TGTGCCAGCAGTGGGCTGGGCAAACTCGGGGTCTACGAGCAGTACTTC
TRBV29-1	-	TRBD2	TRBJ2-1	CSVTFPGGPTNEQFF	TGCAGCGTTACTTTTCCGGGAGGGCCAACCAATGAGCAGTTCTTC
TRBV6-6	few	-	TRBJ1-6	CASSYFTGGDSPLHF	TGTGCCAGCAGTTACTTCACGGGGGGCGATTCACCCCTCCACTTT
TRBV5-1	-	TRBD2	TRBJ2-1	CASRLGLADNEQFF	TGCGCCAGCAGGCTTGGACTAGCGGACAATGAGCAGTTCTTC
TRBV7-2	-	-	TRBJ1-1	CASSLAFMNTEAFF	TGTGCCAGCAGCTTAGCATTCATGAACACTGAAGCTTTCTTT
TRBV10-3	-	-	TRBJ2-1	CAVGTAINEQFF	TGTGCCGTCGGGACTGCTATAAATGAGCAGTTCTTC